The following is a T cell receptor beta chain sequence with its context. The CDR3 is made up of 15 amino acids. The V gene lost 3 bases and the J gene lost 8 bases, with 20 bases spanning the gap. Germline lookup yields CDR1 MGHRA and CDR2 YSYEKL. The data are from a study of blood T cell repertoires in COVID-19. Study-level information: Collection of acute and convalescent COVID-19 samples took place in the United States, Italy and Spain. PBMCs, B-cell-depleted T cells, or T cells were the source of the cDNA or gDNA that made up the material.

Authors' methods: Amplification from reference gene primers served as the basis for estimated nucleated cell counts. Assay: immunoSEQ multiplex PCR; the TCRdb copy retains only in-frame clones and omits some. V, J and clone size are those of that table, while D and trimming were read from the DNA. The sample carries more than 65,000 clones, about 80% recorded once. V gene TRBV4-1 combines with J gene TRBJ2-7; maybe TRBD1 (6 bases). The TCR originated in a woman in her 70s with acute or convalescent COVID-19. Sequenced sample: peripheral blood. Here the CDR3 DNA reads TGCGCCAGCAGCCAGGAAGACAGGCCCTCCCTTCAGCAGTACTTC. Translation gives CASSQEDRPSLQQYF.